Given below is one T cell receptor (beta chain) in context. Its antigen is not known. PCR amplification relied on 60 Vbeta primers (plus 13 Jbeta primers). Data came from immunoSEQ multiplex PCR; TCRdb stores just in-frame clones and leaves some out. The top ten clones hold 2.5% to 3% of a sample with some 150,000 clones, about four fifths of them seen once. CDR3 size: 15 residues. The germline V gene has CDR1 ENHRY and CDR2 SYGVKD. J gave up 1 base and V 11 bases, and 9 bases lay outside the gene matches. These data come from a study of cytomegalovirus exposure and HLA in healthy donors. Study-level points and caveats: For most subjects, TCR beta sequences were reported to predict HLA-A and HLA-B alleles with accuracy.

Each donor was nominally healthy when sampled (though unrecorded immune exposures were likely). Source material: PBMCs. The source is a man aged 18 to 30 in good health and CMV-seronegative. The chain links TRBV10-3 to TRBJ2-2; 8 nucleotides align to TRBD1. CDR3 in DNA: TGTGCCTCCGAACCAGGACAGGGGAACACCGGGGAGCTGTTTTTT. It translates to CASEPGQGNTGELFF.